This entry lists 21 T cell receptor beta chains sequenced from one sample in a study of control samples from healthy donors and cancer patients (dated by TCRdb to the early 2020s). Libraries were prepared through the immunoSEQ multiplex PCR assay. TCRdb provides this immuneACCESS table in a form limited to in-frame rearrangements. Some clones are lacking; in checked studies, under half of them reflect an unresolved V gene, and why the rest are absent is not known. The sample table lists roughly 59,000 clones, 92% of them with a count of one. 1.5% to 2% of the sample lies in the top ten. The sample taken for sequencing was PBMCs. The receptors come from a man aged 35 to 55 with colorectal cancer.

This clone showed up just once. The chain has TRBV29-1 and TRBJ1-3; no clear D gene. The CDR3 totals 13 residues. Trimming pared 4 bases from V and 0 bases from J, leaving 7 bases between. Per the germline V gene, CDR1 is SQVTM and CDR2 is ANQGSEA. CDR3 protein: CSVAGISGNTIYF. The CDR3 bases are TGCAGCGTTGCTGGGATCTCTGGAAACACCATATATTTT.

The rearrangement links TRBV19 to TRBJ1-6, with D possibly TRBD1 on 5 matching bases. The CDR3 extends over 15 amino acids. With 0 bases removed from V and 10 bases from J, the gap between germline ends came to 13 bases. CDR1 and CDR2 (germline): LNHDA, SQIVND (reference sequence). CDR3 DNA sequence: TGTGCCAGTAGTATAGAGGGGCTCCGGGGGTCACCCCTCCACTTT. The encoded protein is CASSIEGLRGSPLHF.

A single count supports this clone. This chain links TRBV7-6 with TRBJ1-1; TRBD1 matches 10 bases. Germline V gene data show CDR1 as SGHVS and CDR2 as FNYEAQ. The V and J ends lost 5 bases and 4 bases, in that order; junction bases with no gene match: 4. This CDR3 has 14 residues. The CDR3 DNA is TGTGCCAGCAGCCTCTGGACAGGGGGCACTGAAGCTTTCTTT. It translates to CASSLWTGGTEAFF.

This clone occurred once. The chain recombines TRBV19 with TRBJ2-7, with 15 bases aligning to TRBD2. V lost 3 bases and J lost 5; bases outside the gene matches: 2. CDR3 size: 15 residues. Germline CDR1 reads LNHDA; CDR2 reads SQIVND (reference sequence). This CDR3 is CASSIWTSGGDEQYF. CDR3 sequence (DNA): TGTGCCAGTAGTATTTGGACTAGCGGGGGGGACGAGCAGTACTTC.

The chain employs TRBV7-9 and TRBJ2-7, with TRBD2 identical over 15 bases. Germline assignment: CDR1 SEHNR and CDR2 FQNEAQ (reference sequence). CDR3 size: 19 residues. The J segment lost 6 bases and the V segment lost 10 bases, leaving 22 bases of the junction unmatched. In DNA form, the CDR3 reads TGTGCCACCCAAACCGGGACTAGCGGGGGGTCACCCTTTAGAGCCGAGCAGTACTTC. Translating gives CATQTGTSGGSPFRAEQYF.

The chain joins TRBV2 to TRBJ1-5; perhaps TRBD1 as D (5 bases). This CDR3 comprises 14 residues. V lost 7 bases and J 7 bases, leaving 17 bases between the germline ends. Germline-derived CDR1 and CDR2 are SNHLY and FYNNEI. In nucleotides, the CDR3 is TGTGCCAGCACCCCTGGGGGAGGCGGGCAGCCCCAGCATTTT. As protein: CASTPGGGGQPQHF.

The rearrangement links TRBV5-1 to TRBJ2-3; weak D call: TRBD1 (6 bases). The CDR3 consists of 17 residues. V was trimmed by 0 bases and J by 0 bases, leaving 14 bases between them. Germline assignment: CDR1 SGHRS and CDR2 YFSETQ. The CDR3 spells CASSLGRGGDSTDTQYF. The CDR3 DNA sequence: TGCGCCAGCAGCTTGGGAAGAGGGGGAGACAGCACAGATACGCAGTATTTT. Supplemented by reference TRBV5-1 and TRBJ2-3, the full variable domain reads KAGVTQTPRYLIKTRGQQVTLSCSPISGHRSVSWYQQTPGQGLQFLFEYFSETQRNKGNFPGRFSGRQFSNSRSEMNVSTLELGDSALYLCASSLGRGGDSTDTQYFGPGTRLTVL.

The chain is built from TRBV19 and TRBJ1-4; D ambiguous. Germline CDR1 and CDR2: LNHDA and SQIVND (reference sequence). V gave up 8 bases and J gave up 3 bases, with 10 bases separating them. This CDR3 region has 13 residues. This CDR3 is CASSQRSNEKLFF. The CDR3 region has the DNA TGTGCCAGTTCGCAACGGTCTAATGAAAAACTGTTTTTT.

V usage is TRBV6-5 and J usage is TRBJ2-7; the match to TRBD1 covers 10 bases. Germline CDR1 is MNHEY and CDR2 is SVGAGI. The CDR3 totals 13 residues. V dropped 11 bases and J dropped 7; count of bases not matched to a gene: 11. Written as DNA, the CDR3 is TGTGCCGGGGGAGACAGGGGGCGACGAGAGCAGTACTTC. Translating it yields CAGGDRGRREQYF.

This chain uses TRBV7-8 with TRBJ1-4; D is unresolved. CDR3 length: 14 residues. Germline lookup yields CDR1 SGHVS and CDR2 FQNEAQ. Trimming left V 1 base short and J 0 bases short, with 3 bases between. CDR3 region: CASSLETTNEKLFF. Written as DNA, the CDR3 is TGTGCCAGCAGCTTAGAAACAACTAATGAAAAACTGTTTTTT. Full variable domain (rest looked up from reference TRBV7-8 and TRBJ1-4): GAGVSQSPRYKVAKRGQDVALRCDPISGHVSLFWYQQALGQGPEFLTYFQNEAQLDKSGLPSDRFFAERPEGSVSTLKIQRTQQEDSAVYLCASSLETTNEKLFFGSGTQLSVL.

This sequence joins TRBV5-6 and TRBJ2-3; 9 bases are a match to TRBD2. With 2 bases clipped from V and 0 bases from J, the junction kept 4 bases outside the gene matches. Per the germline V gene, CDR1 is SGHDT and CDR2 is YYEEEE. The CDR3 has 16 amino acids. For the CDR3, the DNA is TGTGCCAGCAGCTTCTTTAGCGGGGGAAGCACAGATACGCAGTATTTT. Amino acid sequence: CASSFFSGGSTDTQYF.

The rearrangement links TRBV6-5 to TRBJ1-2, with 7 bases matching TRBD1. The V gene end was trimmed by 6 bases and the J gene end by 4 bases; junction bases not matched to a gene: 8. Germline V gene data show CDR1 as MNHEY and CDR2 as SVGAGI. The CDR3 covers 14 residues. CDR3: CASSPGQSFYGYTF. DNA for the CDR3: TGTGCCAGCAGCCCGGGACAGTCCTTCTATGGCTACACCTTC.

The genes are TRBV6-5 and TRBJ1-6; D remains ambiguous. Per the germline V gene, CDR1 is MNHEY and CDR2 is SVGAGI. This CDR3 is built from 13 residues. Between the trimmed V and J ends, which lost 2 bases and 6 bases, there was a span of 5 bases. The CDR3, as DNA: TGTGCCAGCAGTTACGATAGTAATTCACCCCTCCACTTT. It yields the protein CASSYDSNSPLHF.

V and J are TRBV5-5 and TRBJ1-1; D unresolved. The V end was cut by 1 base, the J end by 0 bases, with 7 bases between. Germline loops: CDR1 SGHKS, CDR2 YYEKEE (reference sequence). This CDR3 region has 14 residues. The chain's CDR3 is CASSLMAMNTEAFF. CDR3 coding DNA: TGTGCCAGCAGCTTGATGGCAATGAACACTGAAGCTTTCTTT.

This clone was seen more than once but under ten times. This sequence joins TRBV7-9 and TRBJ2-1; 8 nucleotides match TRBD2. Looked up from germline, CDR1 is SEHNR and CDR2 is FQNEAQ (reference sequence). With 9 bases clipped from V and 9 bases from J, the junction kept 13 bases outside the gene matches. The CDR3 is made up of 14 amino acids. The CDR3 DNA reads as TGTGCCAGTAAGCCAGCGGGGGAAAGGTTTGAGCAGTTCTTC. As protein: CASKPAGERFEQFF.

The rearrangement uses TRBV27 and TRBJ1-3; D not certain. V was trimmed by 5 bases and J by 3 bases, leaving 29 bases between them. CDR1 and CDR2 (germline): MNHEY, SMNVEV (reference sequence). The CDR3 has 20 residues. The CDR3 DNA reads as TGTGCCAGCAGTCTACAAACCCCGGATATTGCCCTGGGCGGTGGAAACACCATATATTTT. Encoded protein: CASSLQTPDIALGGGNTIYF.

The chain employs TRBV6-2 or TRBV6-3 and TRBJ1-6; 9 bases map to TRBD1. The junction had 5 bases not matched to a gene; V was cut back by 6 bases and J by 5 bases. CDR3 length equals 15 residues. CDR1 is MNHEY and CDR2 is SVGEGT in the germline V gene. The CDR3 protein is CASSPRDRDNSPLHF. CDR3 DNA sequence: TGTGCCAGCAGCCCCCGGGACAGGGATAATTCACCCCTCCACTTT.

The DNA of the CDR3 is TGTGCCAGCAGCTTCAGAACTAGGACTAGCATCGGCTACAATGAGCAGTTCTTC. Amino acids: CASSFRTRTSIGYNEQFF. V is TRBV7-6 and J is TRBJ2-1, with 8 bases that match TRBD2. V shed 3 bases, J shed 3 bases, and the junction held 13 bases outside the gene matches. The length of the CDR3 is 18 residues. The V gene's germline CDR1 is SGHVS and CDR2 FNYEAQ.

This sequence joins TRBV3-1 (or the pseudogene TRBV3-2) and TRBJ1-2; no clear D. V was trimmed by 4 bases and J by 8 bases, leaving 20 bases between them. The V gene's germline CDR1 is LGHDT and CDR2 YNNKEL (reference sequence). The CDR3 runs 15 residues. This chain's CDR3 is CASSPTETASWGYTF. CDR3 DNA sequence: TGTGCCAGCAGCCCTACTGAGACGGCCTCGTGGGGCTACACCTTC.

The chain combines TRBV18 with TRBJ1-4; 7 bases match TRBD1. V shed 5 bases and J 13 bases; nucleotides not matched to a gene: 7. This CDR3 is built from 12 residues. Germline V gives CDR1 KGHSH, CDR2 LQKENI. The CDR3 bases are TGTGCCAGCTCATCATACAGGGGCGGACTGTTTTTT. It codes for CASSSYRGGLFF.

The chain couples TRBV5-6 to TRBJ1-1; 8 bases are a match to TRBD1. There are 13 residues in the CDR3. Looked up from germline, CDR1 is SGHDT and CDR2 is YYEEEE. The ends lost 6 bases at V and 4 bases at J; junction bases unmatched: 5. CDR3 sequence: CASTLQGVTEAFF. The CDR3 DNA sequence: TGTGCCAGCACGCTACAGGGGGTCACTGAAGCTTTCTTT.